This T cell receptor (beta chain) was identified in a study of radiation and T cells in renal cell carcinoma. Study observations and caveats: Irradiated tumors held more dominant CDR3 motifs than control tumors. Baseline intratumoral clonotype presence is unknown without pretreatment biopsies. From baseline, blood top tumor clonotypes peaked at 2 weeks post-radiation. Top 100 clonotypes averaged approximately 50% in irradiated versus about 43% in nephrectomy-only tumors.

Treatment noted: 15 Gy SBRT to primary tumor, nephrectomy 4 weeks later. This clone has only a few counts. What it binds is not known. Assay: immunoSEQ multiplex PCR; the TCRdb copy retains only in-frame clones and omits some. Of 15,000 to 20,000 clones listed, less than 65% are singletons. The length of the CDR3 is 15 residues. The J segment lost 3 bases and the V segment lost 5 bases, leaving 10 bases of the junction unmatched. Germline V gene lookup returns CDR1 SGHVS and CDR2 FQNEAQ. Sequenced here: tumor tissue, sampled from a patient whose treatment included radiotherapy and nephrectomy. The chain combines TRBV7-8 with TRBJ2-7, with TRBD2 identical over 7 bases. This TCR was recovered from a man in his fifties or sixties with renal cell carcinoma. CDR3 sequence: CASSIMGGVFYEQYF. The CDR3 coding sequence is TGTGCCAGCAGCATCATGGGAGGGGTTTTCTACGAGCAGTACTTC. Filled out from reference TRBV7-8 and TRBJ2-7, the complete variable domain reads GAGVSQSPRYKVAKRGQDVALRCDPISGHVSLFWYQQALGQGPEFLTYFQNEAQLDKSGLPSDRFFAERPEGSVSTLKIQRTQQEDSAVYLCASSIMGGVFYEQYFGPGTRLTVT.